This is a list of T cell receptor beta chains from one sample in a study of T cells in Graves' hyperthyroidism and ophthalmopathy. TCRdb reanalysed the multiplex PCR reads using MiXCR and keeps one entry per CDR3 protein. The sample has about 770,000 distinct CDR3 sequences; approximately 19% are singletons. The sample was blood. The receptors come from a woman in her forties or fifties with Graves' hyperthyroidism that later progressed to Graves' ophthalmopathy. Each CDR3 is given without its conserved first and last residue. Only some rows state a clone size, as once, few, many or a class for expanded clones.

abundance: few; v_gene: TRBV27; j_gene: TRBJ1-5; CDR3aa: ASTRGVNQPQH
abundance: many; v_gene: TRBV12-5; j_gene: TRBJ1-2; CDR3aa: ASGITNRGLDYGYT
abundance: many; v_gene: TRBV20-1; j_gene: TRBJ2-5; CDR3aa: SASTSGELQETQY
abundance: many; v_gene: TRBV30; j_gene: TRBJ1-4; CDR3aa: AWDRANEKLF
abundance: once; v_gene: TRBV30; j_gene: TRBJ1-3; CDR3aa: AWRIRGAAGNTIY
abundance: few; v_gene: TRBV10-2; j_gene: TRBJ1-1; CDR3aa: ASADTGTGVMNTEAF
abundance: few; v_gene: TRBV4-1; j_gene: TRBJ2-2; CDR3aa: ASSRGVNTGELF
abundance: many; v_gene: TRBV3-1; j_gene: TRBJ2-3; CDR3aa: ASSQGRERGTDTQY
abundance: .; v_gene: TRBV19; j_gene: TRBJ2-3; CDR3aa: ASRQGGRLSTDTQY
abundance: many; v_gene: TRBV20-1; j_gene: TRBJ2-1; CDR3aa: SASPSGGFGEQF
abundance: many; v_gene: TRBV20-1; j_gene: TRBJ2-7; CDR3aa: SASGQGGYEQY
abundance: .; v_gene: TRBV11-2; j_gene: TRBJ1-1; CDR3aa: ASSLASGASTEAF
abundance: few; v_gene: TRBV6-1; j_gene: TRBJ2-2; CDR3aa: ASSNPALAGGSGELF
abundance: few; v_gene: TRBV18; j_gene: TRBJ2-3; CDR3aa: ASSPGTSPGVLTDTQY
abundance: few; v_gene: TRBV2; j_gene: TRBJ2-1; CDR3aa: ASFRGIPYNEQF
abundance: many; v_gene: TRBV5-1; j_gene: TRBJ1-6; CDR3aa: ASSLAGQNNSPLH
abundance: .; v_gene: TRBV2; j_gene: TRBJ2-3; CDR3aa: ASVAEVTSTDTQY
abundance: many; v_gene: TRBV15; j_gene: TRBJ2-7; CDR3aa: ATSRGDNSYEQY
abundance: .; v_gene: TRBV29-1; j_gene: TRBJ1-2; CDR3aa: SVVIPGANYGYT
abundance: .; v_gene: TRBV7-6; j_gene: TRBJ2-2; CDR3aa: ASSLQRGGRTGELF
abundance: many; v_gene: TRBV3-1; j_gene: TRBJ2-2; CDR3aa: ASSSGLTNTGELF
abundance: few; v_gene: TRBV7-8; j_gene: TRBJ1-1; CDR3aa: ASSLALANPEAF
abundance: .; v_gene: TRBV10-3; j_gene: TRBJ1-4; CDR3aa: AISGGATNEKLF
abundance: many; v_gene: TRBV6-6; j_gene: TRBJ2-7; CDR3aa: ASSYSTSGVTYEQY
abundance: .; v_gene: TRBV7-2; j_gene: TRBJ1-5; CDR3aa: ASSLQPGQGGQPQH
abundance: .; v_gene: TRBV20-1; j_gene: TRBJ2-2; CDR3aa: SAARHRNTGELF
abundance: .; v_gene: TRBV6-1; j_gene: TRBJ2-5; CDR3aa: ASTRAGYSSETQY
abundance: many; v_gene: TRBV30; j_gene: TRBJ1-1; CDR3aa: AWSVQGAGNTEAF
abundance: .; v_gene: TRBV6-6; j_gene: TRBJ2-1; CDR3aa: ASSYSPETNEQF
abundance: many; v_gene: TRBV20-1; j_gene: TRBJ2-5; CDR3aa: SAFDSGGEKETQY
abundance: many; v_gene: TRBV29-1; j_gene: TRBJ1-2; CDR3aa: SVGAAGYGYT
abundance: .; v_gene: TRBV24-1; j_gene: TRBJ2-2; CDR3aa: ATSDLRGATGELF
abundance: few; v_gene: TRBV12-3/TRBV12-4; j_gene: TRBJ2-1; CDR3aa: ASSRTENNEQF
abundance: many; v_gene: TRBV12-3/TRBV12-4; j_gene: TRBJ2-1; CDR3aa: ASLRGDVVSNEQF
abundance: .; v_gene: TRBV4-1; j_gene: TRBJ1-1; CDR3aa: ASSPLPSPNTEAF
abundance: many; v_gene: TRBV7-8; j_gene: TRBJ1-1; CDR3aa: ASSFGWGQMDTEAF
abundance: .; v_gene: TRBV9; j_gene: TRBJ1-2; CDR3aa: ASSVGRTANYGYT
abundance: many; v_gene: TRBV2; j_gene: TRBJ1-2; CDR3aa: ASSRDREAYGYT
abundance: many; v_gene: TRBV3-1; j_gene: TRBJ2-1; CDR3aa: ASSQDRGAYNEQF
abundance: many; v_gene: TRBV5-8; j_gene: TRBJ2-1; CDR3aa: ASSPPSYNEQF
abundance: few; v_gene: TRBV6-1; j_gene: TRBJ2-3; CDR3aa: ASSTADRSTDTQY
abundance: few; v_gene: TRBV15; j_gene: TRBJ1-1; CDR3aa: ATSKLGSEAF
abundance: few; v_gene: TRBV20-1; j_gene: TRBJ1-1; CDR3aa: SARDGQGREAF
abundance: .; v_gene: TRBV27; j_gene: TRBJ2-7; CDR3aa: ASSNTGLPGYEQY
abundance: few; v_gene: TRBV27; j_gene: TRBJ1-2; CDR3aa: ASSRKAGGSANGYT
abundance: .; v_gene: TRBV5-1; j_gene: TRBJ2-7; CDR3aa: ASSFGLGAYEQY
abundance: many; v_gene: TRBV3-1; j_gene: TRBJ1-2; CDR3aa: ASSLGRRYYGYT
abundance: .; v_gene: TRBV7-9; j_gene: TRBJ2-2; CDR3aa: ASSLDSVPGELF
abundance: .; v_gene: TRBV27; j_gene: TRBJ2-3; CDR3aa: ASSSEQGTSTDTQY
abundance: few; v_gene: TRBV6-1; j_gene: TRBJ2-3; CDR3aa: ASTRGATDTQY
abundance: many; v_gene: TRBV12-3/TRBV12-4; j_gene: TRBJ1-2; CDR3aa: AVSGNYGYT
abundance: .; v_gene: TRBV7-2; j_gene: TRBJ2-5; CDR3aa: ASSTAGTAGETQY